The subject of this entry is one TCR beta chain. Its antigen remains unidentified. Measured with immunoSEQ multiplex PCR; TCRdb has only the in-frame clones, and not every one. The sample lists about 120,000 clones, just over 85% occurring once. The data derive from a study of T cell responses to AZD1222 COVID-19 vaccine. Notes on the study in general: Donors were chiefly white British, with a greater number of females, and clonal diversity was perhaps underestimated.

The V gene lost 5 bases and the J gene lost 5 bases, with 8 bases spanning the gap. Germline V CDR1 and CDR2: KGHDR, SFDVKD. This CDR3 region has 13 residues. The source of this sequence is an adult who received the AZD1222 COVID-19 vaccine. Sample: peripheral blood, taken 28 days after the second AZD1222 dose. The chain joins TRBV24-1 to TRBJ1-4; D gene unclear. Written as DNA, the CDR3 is TGTGCCACCAGTGGCGGGAACAATGAAAAACTGTTTTTT. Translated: CATSGGNNEKLFF.